This note documents a single TCR beta chain sequence. This record belongs to a study of shared T cell receptors in the human thymus. Assay used: immunoSEQ multiplex PCR; TCRdb lists only in-frame clones, some missing. The table has hundreds of thousands of clones, approximately 90% seen once. This CDR3 spans 16 amino acids. The same data also went into a second study, on human thymus T cells. Per that study: Having surgery to correct congenital heart defects, healthy Finnish infants acted as the donors. During corrective heart surgery, resections were taken, and the thymus tissue came from them.

This chain uses TRBV21-1 with TRBJ1-5; no check of the table's D call, TRBD1, against the DNA was made. TRBV21-1 is a pseudogene locus. This receptor was taken from a boy younger than two with a congenital heart defect. Sequencing was carried out using thymocytes. The CDR3 DNA follows: TGTGCCAGCAGCAGCTCCTGGCAGGGCCCCAGTCAGCCCCAGCATTTT. Its translation: CASSSSWQGPSQPQHF.